This T cell receptor (beta chain) was observed in a study of T cell changes during pregnancy in multiple sclerosis. Germline V lookup: CDR1 SEHNR, CDR2 FQNEAQ (reference sequence). Germline trimming cut 5 bases from V and 2 bases from J; bases unmatched to any gene: 3. CDR3 size: 13 residues. Profiled with immunoSEQ multiplex PCR; TCRdb holds only in-frame clones, not every one. The data show approximately 43,000 clones, with roughly 84% seen just once and 0.64% held by the top ten. The chain joins TRBV7-9 to TRBJ2-7; TRBD1 agrees at 7 bases. The sequence came from a female donor with multiple sclerosis, enrolled in a pregnancy study. The input for sequencing was CD4+ T cells from peripheral blood mononuclear cells, taken before pregnancy. This CDR3 is CASSQDRTYEQYF. The CDR3 DNA follows: TGTGCCAGCAGCCAGGACAGGACCTACGAGCAGTACTTC.